This TCR beta chain came from a study of cytomegalovirus exposure and HLA in healthy donors. Study results and caveats: Rarity held for most TCR sequences, but there were some public TCRs that occurred in many donors. Later analysis identified about 17,000 TCR beta sequences associated with HLA alleles, using a false discovery rate threshold of 0.05. As a later analysis showed, several of the most significant clusters appeared to be linked to common viral pathogens.

The PCR employed 60 Vbeta primers together with 13 Jbeta primers. Profiling relied on immunoSEQ multiplex PCR, and the TCRdb table lists in-frame clones only, not all of them. Here the sample table reports tens of thousands of clones. In germline, CDR1 is SGDLS, CDR2 YYNGEE. V dropped 4 bases and J dropped 6; count of bases not matched to a gene: 5. The CDR3 totals 14 residues. In regard to this clone: Its antigen is unknown.

The sequence came from a man aged 40-49 years in good health and CMV-seronegative. The source material was PBMCs. V and J are TRBV9 and TRBJ2-2, with TRBD2 matching 8 bases. CDR3 bases: TGTGCCAGCAGCATCGCCGGGGGGGCCGGGGAGCTGTTTTTT. Residues: CASSIAGGAGELFF.